There are many counts of the clone carrying this TCR beta chain. The CDR3 is 15 amino acids. Germline V gene lookup returns CDR1 SGHTA and CDR2 FQGNSA. Trimming removed 5 bases from V and 1 base from J; junction bases left unmatched: 7. Each CDR3 protein gets one entry after TCRdb re-called the 5' RACE reads with MiXCR. The sample comprises about 62,000 distinct CDR3 sequences, 30% of which are singletons, and around 2.5% rests with the top ten. J is TRBJ1-1 and V is TRBV7-2; 7 nucleotides align to TRBD1. The specimen sequenced was tumor-infiltrating naive CD4+ T cells sorted from the breast tumor. Subset indicated: naive CD4+ T cells, CD4+CD45RA+CD25-. The origin of this receptor is a female donor with breast cancer. CDR3 in DNA: TGTGCCAGCAGCCCACCCCGGGACAGGAACACTGAAGCTTTCTTT. Amino acids: CASSPPRDRNTEAFF.